The clone carrying this T cell receptor beta chain was picked up one time. This specimen comes from a study of Ad26.COV2.S vaccination and SARS-CoV-2 variants. The repertoire was sequenced with immunoSEQ multiplex PCR; TCRdb's copy has only in-frame clones and lacks some. The sample has about 280,000 clones, around 87% seen once; the top ten hold approximately 3.3%. This CDR3 comprises 13 residues. J was trimmed by 7 bases and V by 4 bases; bases with no gene match: 5. CDR1 is SNHLY, CDR2 FYNNEI, per germline. Treatment: roughly 18 received Ad26.COV2.S at low or high dose, single or two shots; a few received placebo; per-sample allocation not given. Collection of the samples took place on day 63 after the first injection of vaccine or placebo.

The source of this sequence is a person aged 18-60 years who received the Ad26.COV2.S COVID-19 vaccine or a placebo. Sequenced material: peripheral blood, taken in a trial of Ad26.COV2.S vaccine versus placebo. The V gene is TRBV2, the J gene TRBJ1-1; TRBD1 agrees at 8 bases. Here the CDR3 reads CASSGQGAGEAFF. CDR3 sequence (DNA): TGTGCCAGCAGTGGTCAGGGGGCAGGTGAAGCTTTCTTT.